Included here is one T cell receptor (beta chain) sequence, with context. What this receptor recognizes is not known. No qualities accompany the bases; no much larger clone lies one base away. The library was produced with RT-PCR. Reads for this sample came from a NextSeq 550. The public reads were run again by TCRdb, first through fastp at Q25 and then through MiXCR, and only productive beta chains were kept. Each CDR3 protein appears once, grouped with its most common genes and DNA. This sample holds roughly 880,000 distinct CDR3 sequences; roughly 18% were observed only once. Clones ranked in the top ten supply around 6% of the sample. Between the V and J ends, shortened by 6 bases and 4 bases respectively, the junction contains 10 bases. The germline V gene gives CDR1 as SGDLS and CDR2 as YYNGEE. The CDR3 holds 12 amino acids from the cysteine to the phenylalanine. The kept DNA is CDR3 alone, 36 bases in frame from the first base.

This entry comes from a study of patients and donors after allogeneic stem cell transplantation (TCRdb year 2020). The sequencing sample was made of blood, either unsorted or a sorted T cell fraction (not recorded which). Rearrangement joined TRBV9 to TRBJ1-1; a weak D assignment points to TRBD1 (5 bases agree). This receptor was identified in a human donor who was either an allogeneic HSCT recipient or a stem cell or donor lymphocyte infusion donor (not recorded which). It is not recorded whose cells these are; they may come from a transplant donor. The CDR3 amino acid sequence is: CASNGGGTEAFF. The DNA sequence is as follows: TGTGCCAGCAACGGGGGAGGCACTGAAGCTTTCTTT.